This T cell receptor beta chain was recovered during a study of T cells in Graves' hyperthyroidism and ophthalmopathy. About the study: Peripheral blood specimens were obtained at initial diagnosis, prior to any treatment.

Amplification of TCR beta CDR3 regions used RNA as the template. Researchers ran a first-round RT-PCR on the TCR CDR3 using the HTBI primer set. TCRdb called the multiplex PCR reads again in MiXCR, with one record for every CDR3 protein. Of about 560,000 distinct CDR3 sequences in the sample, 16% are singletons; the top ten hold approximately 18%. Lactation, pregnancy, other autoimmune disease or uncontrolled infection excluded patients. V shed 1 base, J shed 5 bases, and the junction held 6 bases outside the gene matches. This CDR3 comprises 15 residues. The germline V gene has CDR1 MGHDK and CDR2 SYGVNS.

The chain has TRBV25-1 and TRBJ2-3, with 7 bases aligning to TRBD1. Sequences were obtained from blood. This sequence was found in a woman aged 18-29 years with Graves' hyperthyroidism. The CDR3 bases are TGTGCCAGCAGTGAATTCCGACAGGGTGAAGATACGCAGTATTTT. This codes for CASSEFRQGEDTQYF.